A selection of T cell receptor beta chains follows, all from one sample in a study of naive CD8 T cells in extremely preterm neonates. The assay was immunoSEQ multiplex PCR, and TCRdb's table has in-frame clones only and misses some. The table records roughly 5,000 clones, 97% of them present only once. Sequences were obtained from naive CD8+ T cells from cord blood. These receptors all stem from a newborn in good health. Each CDR3 is given with its conserved first and last residue. Size is omitted from some rows. Given values are once, few, many or a class for expanded clones.

once,TRBV27,CASSFTGGTDTQYF
-,TRBV2,CASSADRRPYGYTF
-,TRBV23-1,CASSPPPGTGGNEQFF
once,TRBV5-8,CASSAGTGNTGELFF
-,TRBV5-6,CASSLLAGDNSNQPQHF
-,TRBV13,CASSVTGATNEKLFF
-,TRBV28,CASSLLAGGYNEQFF
-,TRBV11-1,CASSSPRADTQYF
once,TRBV5-6,CASSSGLAGYEQYF
-,TRBV9,CASSVTSGGGSYEQYF
-,TRBV25-1,CASSATSVHEQYF
-,TRBV6-5,CASLAGDNEQFF
-,TRBV7-6,CASSLGTGYEQYF
once,TRBV29-1,CSVDRLAGVSDTQYF
-,TRBV4-1,CASSQDSGGATDTQYF